These 28 T cell receptor beta chains originate from one sample sequenced in a study of cytomegalovirus exposure and HLA in healthy donors. Data came from immunoSEQ multiplex PCR; TCRdb stores just in-frame clones and leaves some out. Among around 130,000 clones listed, roughly 91% were seen once. Sequencing was performed on PBMCs. The receptor set was obtained from a young man in good health and CMV-seronegative.

The chain couples TRBV6-5 to TRBJ1-2, with a weak D call TRBD1 (6 bases). Trimming shortened V by 2 bases and J by 8 bases, and 18 bases separated the two germline ends. CDR3 length: 15 amino acids. CDR1 MNHEY and CDR2 SVGAGI come from the germline V gene. This chain's CDR3 is CASSYEGGRAQGYTF. DNA for the CDR3: TGTGCCAGCAGTTACGAGGGGGGGAGAGCTCAGGGCTACACCTTC.

The J gene is TRBJ2-1, the V gene TRBV6-5; 7 bases are a match to TRBD2. Germline trimming cut 2 bases from V and 7 bases from J; bases unmatched to any gene: 8. The CDR3 has 15 amino acids. Germline values: CDR1 MNHEY, CDR2 SVGAGI. CDR3 protein: CASSYTSVRGNEQFF. The CDR3 coding sequence is TGTGCCAGCAGTTACACTAGCGTACGGGGTAATGAGCAGTTCTTC.

This clone is a singleton in its sample. The chain uses TRBV29-1 and TRBJ1-2; tentative D call: TRBD1 (5 bases). Trimming shortened V by 4 bases and J by 4 bases, and 19 bases separated the two germline ends. This CDR3 has 15 amino acids. Germline loops: CDR1 SQVTM, CDR2 ANQGSEA. The CDR3 coding sequence is TGCAGCGTTGTGGGCCTCGGGGGGATGGGCTATGGCTACACCTTC. The encoded protein is CSVVGLGGMGYGYTF. Full variable domain (outside the CDR3, taken from reference TRBV29-1 and TRBJ1-2): SAVISQKPSRDICQRGTSLTIQCQVDSQVTMMFWYRQQPGQSLTLIATANQGSEATYESGFVIDKFPISRPNLTFSTLTVSNMSPEDSSIYLCSVVGLGGMGYGYTFGSGTRLTVV.

V usage is TRBV4-1 and J usage is TRBJ1-1; TRBD1 agrees at 9 bases. The J segment lost 6 bases and the V segment lost 0 bases, leaving 11 bases of the junction unmatched. CDR1 and CDR2 (germline): MGHRA, YSYEKL. The CDR3 loop spans 17 amino acids. This chain's CDR3 is CASSQEGLDRGASEAFF. In DNA, the CDR3 is TGCGCCAGCAGCCAAGAAGGGTTAGACAGGGGGGCTTCTGAAGCTTTCTTT.

The chain carries TRBV6-6 and TRBJ2-2, with 7 bases fitting TRBD1. The germline CDR1 and CDR2 sequences are MNHNY and SVGAGI (reference sequence). There are 14 residues in the CDR3. Trimming took 6 bases from V and 3 from J; bases not matched to a gene: 4. CDR3 residues: CASRTGFDTGELFF. DNA for the CDR3: TGTGCCAGCAGGACAGGGTTTGACACCGGGGAGCTGTTTTTT.

CDR3 nucleotide sequence: TGTGCCAGCAGTGAAAGGCAGGGGGCAATGGGTCAGCCCCAGCATTTT. Translating it yields CASSERQGAMGQPQHF. This chain connects TRBV6-1 to TRBJ1-5, with 8 nucleotides matching TRBD1. Germline lookup yields CDR1 MNHNS and CDR2 SASEGT. CDR3 length: 16 residues. The ends lost 2 bases at V and 6 bases at J; junction bases unmatched: 9.

As concerns this clone: The junction shows a germline mismatch at one end, possibly a read error. The chain joins TRBV9 to TRBJ2-3; tentative D call: TRBD1 (6 bases). Per the germline V gene, CDR1 is SGDLS and CDR2 is YYNGEE. CDR3 length equals 16 residues. The CDR3 DNA is TGTGCCAGCAGCCCAGGGGCCGCCCAGGGCACGGATACGCAGTATTTT. Amino acid sequence: CASSPGAAQGTDTQYF.

This chain connects TRBV11-3 to TRBJ1-1; D gene ambiguous. The germline gives CDR1 SGHNT, CDR2 YENEEA. The CDR3 is 13 residues long. V lost 5 bases and J lost 4, with 11 bases in between. The CDR3 region has the DNA TGTGCCAGCAGCCCACGACACGGCACTGAAGCTTTCTTT. This translates into CASSPRHGTEAFF.

The V gene is TRBV6-5, the J gene TRBJ1-2; perhaps TRBD1 as D (6 bases). CDR3 length: 14 residues. Looked up from germline, CDR1 is MNHEY and CDR2 is SVGAGI. V lost 7 bases to trimming and J lost 4 bases, with 16 bases between them. CDR3 nucleotides: TGTGCCAGCAAAACACCCGGACAGTTCTATGGCTACACCTTC. Amino acid sequence: CASKTPGQFYGYTF.

V is TRBV11-2 and J is TRBJ2-2; D remains ambiguous. The germline V gene has CDR1 SGHAT and CDR2 FQNNGV. This CDR3 has 13 amino acids. V shed 1 base and J shed 7 bases, with 7 bases lying between them. The chain's CDR3 is CASSLVGVGELFF. The DNA for the CDR3 is TGTGCCAGCAGCTTAGTAGGAGTCGGGGAGCTGTTTTTT.

The chain combines TRBV18 with TRBJ1-5, with 9 bases identical to TRBD1. The CDR3 spans 17 residues. The V segment lost 2 bases and the J segment 7 bases; nucleotides outside the gene matches: 12. Germline lookup yields CDR1 KGHSH and CDR2 LQKENI. CDR3 nucleotides: TGTGCCAGCTCACCAACCCCCGGGACAGGGTTGGAGCAGCCCCAGCATTTT. Translated, it gives CASSPTPGTGLEQPQHF. The whole variable domain, remainder taken from reference TRBV18 and TRBJ1-5, is NAGVMQNPRHLVRRRGQEARLRCSPMKGHSHVYWYRQLPEEGLKFMVYLQKENIIDESGMPKERFSAEFPKEGPSILRIQQVVRGDSAAYFCASSPTPGTGLEQPQHFGDGTRLSIL.

This chain connects TRBV4-3 to TRBJ1-5, with 7 bases lining up with TRBD1. V gave up 2 bases and J gave up 6 bases; unmatched junction bases: 1. The CDR3 has 13 amino acids. Germline CDR1 is LGHNA and CDR2 is YSLEER. CDR3 in amino acids: CASSQNRGQPQHF. The CDR3 coding sequence is TGCGCCAGCAGCCAAAACAGGGGTCAGCCCCAGCATTTT.

This sequence joins TRBV7-2 and TRBJ2-7, with D maybe TRBD1 (6 bases). The CDR3 runs 13 residues. The V end was cut by 5 bases, the J end by 7 bases, with 15 bases between. The V gene's germline CDR1 is SGHTA and CDR2 FQGNSA. DNA for the CDR3: TGTGCCAGCAGCCCCCGACAGGCCAAAGAGCAGTACTTC. As protein: CASSPRQAKEQYF.

The chain carries TRBV7-9 and TRBJ1-6; 9 bases align to TRBD1. This CDR3 region has 16 residues. In germline, CDR1 is SEHNR, CDR2 FQNEAQ (reference sequence). With 1 base clipped from V and 6 bases from J, the junction kept 4 bases outside the gene matches. CDR3 nucleotides: TGTGCCAGCAGCTTAGGGGGACAGGGCGGTAATTCACCCCTCCACTTT. It yields the protein CASSLGGQGGNSPLHF.

The rearrangement links TRBV7-9 to TRBJ2-7, with 7 bases fitting TRBD1. Germline-derived CDR1 and CDR2 are SEHNR and FQNEAQ (reference sequence). V shed 4 bases, J shed 4 bases, and the junction held 10 bases outside the gene matches. The CDR3 length is 15 residues. CDR3 region: CASSSRGTATYEQYF. For the CDR3, the DNA is TGTGCCAGCAGCTCTAGGGGGACAGCCACGTACGAGCAGTACTTC.

The rearrangement links TRBV13 to TRBJ1-2; D possibly corresponds to TRBD1 (6 bases). The CDR3 loop spans 14 amino acids. V lost 0 bases and J lost 8, with 13 bases in between. Germline V gene lookup returns CDR1 PRHDT and CDR2 FYEKMQ (reference sequence). The CDR3 sequence is CASSLGRRTEGYTF. The CDR3 region has the DNA TGTGCCAGCAGCTTAGGAAGGCGGACAGAGGGCTACACCTTC.

This chain uses TRBV5-4 with TRBJ2-5; 7 nucleotides match TRBD1. This CDR3 spans 16 amino acids. V gave up 4 bases and J gave up 2 bases; unmatched junction bases: 11. Per the germline V gene, CDR1 is SGHNT and CDR2 is YYREEE (reference sequence). Here the CDR3 DNA reads TGTGCCAGCAGCCCCCGGGCCCTCAGGGGGCAAGAGACCCAGTACTTC. This encodes CASSPRALRGQETQYF.

The chain joins TRBV15 to TRBJ1-4; D may be TRBD1 (5 bases). This CDR3 region has 15 residues. Trimming pared 0 bases from V and 5 bases from J, leaving 10 bases between. CDR1 is LNHNV, CDR2 YYDKDF, per germline (reference sequence). The CDR3 region has the DNA TGTGCCACCAGCAGAGATTTCGGGGGAAATGAAAAACTGTTTTTT. It specifies CATSRDFGGNEKLFF.

CDR3 coding DNA: TGTGCCAGCGTGGGGCAGTTGAACACTGAAGCTTTCTTT. Translation: CASVGQLNTEAFF. The chain uses TRBV2 and TRBJ1-1, with D perhaps matching TRBD1 (5 bases). This CDR3 comprises 13 residues. The V gene's germline CDR1 is SNHLY and CDR2 FYNNEI. V lost 8 bases and J 0 bases, leaving 10 bases between the germline ends.

V and J are TRBV19 and TRBJ1-2; weak D call: TRBD1 (6 bases). Germline V gene lookup returns CDR1 LNHDA and CDR2 SQIVND (reference sequence). Trimming cost V 6 bases and J 1 base, with 15 bases left between them. The CDR3 extends over 15 amino acids. The CDR3: CASSNGQTNNYGYTF. The DNA for the CDR3 is TGTGCCAGTAGCAACGGACAGACGAATAACTATGGCTACACCTTC.

The V gene is TRBV27, the J gene TRBJ1-5; tentatively, D is TRBD1 (5 bases). CDR3 length: 15 amino acids. The V gene's germline CDR1 is MNHEY and CDR2 SMNVEV (reference sequence). Trimming removed 5 bases at V and 5 bases at J, with 16 bases between. CDR3 in DNA: TGTGCCAGCAGTACCCAGGCAGGGTCCTATCAGCCCCAGCATTTT. Its translation is CASSTQAGSYQPQHF.

The count of this clone is one. The chain employs TRBV9 and TRBJ1-1, with D maybe TRBD1 (6 bases). V lost 6 bases and J lost 0, with 21 bases in between. Germline V CDR1 and CDR2: SGDLS, YYNGEE. The CDR3 contains 17 residues. CDR3 bases: TGTGCCAGCACCCGACAGGAGCCTACGACTATGAACACTGAAGCTTTCTTT. Its translation: CASTRQEPTTMNTEAFF.

The rearrangement uses TRBV28 and TRBJ1-1, with 7 nucleotides matching TRBD1. The CDR3 has 15 amino acids. Trimming took 3 bases from V and 3 from J; bases not matched to a gene: 7. The germline gives CDR1 MDHEN, CDR2 SYDVKM. For the CDR3, the DNA is TGTGCCAGCAGTTTCACAGGGGAGCCCCACACTGAAGCTTTCTTT. This gives the protein CASSFTGEPHTEAFF.

The rearrangement joins TRBV28 to TRBJ2-7; D ambiguous. Germline V gives CDR1 MDHEN, CDR2 SYDVKM. Trimming took 5 bases from V and 7 from J, leaving 21 bases between them. The CDR3 totals 15 residues. The CDR3 spells CASSLYELANREQYF. For the CDR3, the DNA is TGTGCCAGCAGTCTGTATGAATTAGCTAATCGGGAGCAGTACTTC.

This sequence joins TRBV7-9 and TRBJ1-4; maybe TRBD1 (6 bases). CDR1 SEHNR and CDR2 FQNEAQ come from the germline V gene (reference sequence). The CDR3 is made up of 13 amino acids. V was cut by 7 bases and J by 2 bases, with 8 bases left in between. CDR3 amino acids: CASKRGTNEKLFF. The CDR3 DNA reads TGTGCCAGCAAAAGGGGGACTAATGAAAAACTGTTTTTT.

The chain joins TRBV28 to TRBJ2-1; D may be TRBD2 (6 bases). CDR1 and CDR2 from the germline V gene are MDHEN and SYDVKM. Trimming stripped 5 bases from V and 8 bases from J, with 25 bases between. This CDR3 region has 17 residues. The CDR3 DNA is TGTGCCAGCAGTCGACCCATTCGGGGAAACTGGGAGGATGAGCAGTTCTTC. Amino acid sequence: CASSRPIRGNWEDEQFF.

The DNA for the CDR3 is TGCGCCAGCAGCCCATACGGACAGGGTGGAACAGATACGCAGTATTTT. Translating it yields CASSPYGQGGTDTQYF. This chain connects TRBV5-1 to TRBJ2-3, with 8 bases aligning to TRBD1. The CDR3 has 16 residues. Germline CDR1 is SGHRS and CDR2 is YFSETQ. V dropped 4 bases and J dropped 3; count of bases not matched to a gene: 10.

This chain connects TRBV28 to TRBJ1-5; TRBD1 is a possible D gene (5 bases). The length of the CDR3 is 15 residues. Trimming pared 6 bases from V and 4 bases from J, leaving 16 bases between. Per the germline V gene, CDR1 is MDHEN and CDR2 is SYDVKM. The DNA for the CDR3 is TGTGCCAGCAGGGGAGGCGGGGCTTCAAATCAGCCCCAGCATTTT. Its translation: CASRGGGASNQPQHF. Filled out from reference TRBV28 and TRBJ1-5, the complete variable domain reads DVKVTQSSRYLVKRTGEKVFLECVQDMDHENMFWYRQDPGLGLRLIYFSYDVKMKEKGDIPEGYSVSREKKERFSLILESASTNQTSMYLCASRGGGASNQPQHFGDGTRLSIL.